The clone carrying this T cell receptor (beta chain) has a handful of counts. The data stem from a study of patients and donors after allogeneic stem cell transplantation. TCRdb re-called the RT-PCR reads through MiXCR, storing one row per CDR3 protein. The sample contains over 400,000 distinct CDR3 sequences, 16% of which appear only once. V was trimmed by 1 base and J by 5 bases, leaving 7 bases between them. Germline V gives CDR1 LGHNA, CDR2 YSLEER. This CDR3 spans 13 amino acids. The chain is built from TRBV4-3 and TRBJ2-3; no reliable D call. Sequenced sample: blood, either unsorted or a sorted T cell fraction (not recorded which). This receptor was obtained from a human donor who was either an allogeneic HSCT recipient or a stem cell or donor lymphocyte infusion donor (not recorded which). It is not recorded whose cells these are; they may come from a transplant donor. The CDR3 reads CASSQAGGDTQYF. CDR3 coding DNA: TGCGCCAGCAGCCAAGCGGGTGGAGATACGCAGTATTTT.